Listed here are 26 T cell receptor beta chains from one sample, sequenced in a study of T cell changes during pregnancy in multiple sclerosis. The method was immunoSEQ multiplex PCR; TCRdb's version includes in-frame clones alone and lacks a portion of them. The sample has over 45,000 clones, approximately 90% seen once; the top ten hold less than 2%. The specimen comprised peripheral blood, sampled in the first trimester of pregnancy. The receptors here all came from a female donor with multiple sclerosis, enrolled in a pregnancy study.

The rearrangement links TRBV7-9 to TRBJ1-1; D might be TRBD1 (6 bases). Germline V gene data show CDR1 as SEHNR and CDR2 as FQNEAQ (reference sequence). The CDR3 runs to 14 residues. V dropped 2 bases and J dropped 10 bases, with 17 bases sitting between them. The CDR3 nucleotides are TGTGCCAGCAGCTTAAGTGGGGGCGCGAGCTCAGCTTTCTTT. It encodes CASSLSGGASSAFF. Full variable domain (remainder filled in from reference TRBV7-9 and TRBJ1-1): DTGVSQNPRHKITKRGQNVTFRCDPISEHNRLYWYRQTLGQGPEFLTYFQNEAQLEKSRLLSDRFSAERPKGSFSTLEIQRTEQGDSAMYLCASSLSGGASSAFFGQGTRLTVV.

The rearrangement links TRBV7-9 to TRBJ2-7; 8 bases are shared with TRBD1. The V and J ends lost 5 bases and 1 base, in that order; junction bases with no gene match: 4. This CDR3 contains 14 residues. The germline V gene encodes CDR1 SEHNR and CDR2 FQNEAQ (reference sequence). The CDR3 DNA follows: TGTGCCAGCAGCCCCCAGGGGGCTTCCTACGAGCAGTACTTC. It yields the protein CASSPQGASYEQYF. The variable domain in full, completed from reference TRBV7-9 and TRBJ2-7, reads DTGVSQNPRHKITKRGQNVTFRCDPISEHNRLYWYRQTLGQGPEFLTYFQNEAQLEKSRLLSDRFSAERPKGSFSTLEIQRTEQGDSAMYLCASSPQGASYEQYFGPGTRLTVT.

The rearrangement links TRBV7-6 to TRBJ1-1, with a possible D match to TRBD1 (6 bases). The CDR3 consists of 12 residues. Germline assignment: CDR1 SGHVS and CDR2 FNYEAQ. The ends were cut back, 5 bases at V and 6 bases at J, with 10 bases in the middle. The CDR3, as DNA: TGTGCCAGCAGCAGGGACAACCCTGAAGCTTTCTTT. This sequence encodes CASSRDNPEAFF.

The gene calls are TRBV7-3 and TRBJ1-1; no firm D call. The CDR3 is made up of 13 amino acids. The germline gives CDR1 SGHTA, CDR2 FQGTGA. V lost 2 bases, J lost 8 bases, and 12 bases lay in between. CDR3 sequence reads: CASSLRFDGEAFF. CDR3 in DNA: TGTGCCAGCAGCTTACGTTTCGACGGGGAAGCTTTCTTT.

The chain has TRBV19 and TRBJ1-2; D gene unclear. The CDR3 sequence is 13 residues long. The V gene lost 6 bases and the J gene lost 2 bases, with 10 bases spanning the gap. Germline lookup yields CDR1 LNHDA and CDR2 SQIVND (reference sequence). The CDR3: CASSPLGNYGYTF. The CDR3 DNA reads TGTGCCAGTAGCCCTCTAGGAAACTATGGCTACACCTTC.

CDR3: CASSLAGNYGYTF. CDR3 DNA sequence: TGTGCCAGCAGCTTGGCAGGGAACTATGGCTACACCTTC. J is TRBJ1-2 and V is TRBV7-3; possible D gene TRBD1, 5 bases. In germline, CDR1 is SGHTA, CDR2 FQGTGA. V was trimmed by 3 bases and J by 2 bases, leaving 7 bases between them. CDR3 length equals 13 residues.

The J gene is TRBJ1-6, the V gene TRBV5-4; the D gene is possibly TRBD1 (6 bases). V was shortened by 5 bases and J by 0 bases, with 15 bases between the two germline ends. CDR3 size: 17 residues. Germline CDR1 and CDR2: SGHNT and YYREEE (reference sequence). The CDR3 DNA reads as TGTGCCAGCAGGCGGACAGTCGCCAGCTCCTATAATTCACCCCTCCACTTT. Its protein is CASRRTVASSYNSPLHF.

This clone was detected only a few times. The chain joins TRBV19 to TRBJ1-5, with D maybe TRBD1 (6 bases). CDR1 and CDR2 (germline): LNHDA, SQIVND (reference sequence). The CDR3 is 16 residues long. The germline V and J ends were trimmed by 1 base and 4 bases, with 14 bases remaining between them. CDR3 coding DNA: TGTGCCAGTAGTATAGCGTCAGGGGCTGGGAATCAGCCCCAGCATTTT. It is translated as CASSIASGAGNQPQHF.

This clone is deemed large. CDR3 nucleotide sequence: TGTGCCAGCTTCTCCGGGACTCGGACTGAAAAACTGTTTTTT. Translated: CASFSGTRTEKLFF. The V and J genes are TRBV18 and TRBJ1-4; maybe TRBD1 (5 bases). Per germline, CDR1 KGHSH and CDR2 LQKENI. CDR3 length: 14 amino acids. V lost 7 bases and J 7 bases, leaving 16 bases between the germline ends.

The chain has TRBV18 and TRBJ2-5; D remains unclear. CDR3 size: 15 residues. The germline V gene encodes CDR1 KGHSH and CDR2 LQKENI. Trimming removed 2 bases from V and 0 bases from J, with 10 bases in between. CDR3 residues: CASSPETNYQETQYF. The CDR3 region has the DNA TGTGCCAGCTCACCAGAGACAAACTACCAAGAGACCCAGTACTTC.

V and J are TRBV5-1 and TRBJ1-3; D is possibly TRBD1 (5 bases). From germline, CDR1 is SGHRS and CDR2 YFSETQ. The CDR3 contains 15 residues. Between the trimmed V and J ends, which lost 3 bases and 0 bases, there was a span of 10 bases. The CDR3 loop reads CASSWRGNSGNTIYF. CDR3 nucleotides: TGCGCCAGCAGCTGGAGGGGTAACTCTGGAAACACCATATATTTT. Looking up the rest from reference TRBV5-1 and TRBJ1-3 gives the full variable domain: KAGVTQTPRYLIKTRGQQVTLSCSPISGHRSVSWYQQTPGQGLQFLFEYFSETQRNKGNFPGRFSGRQFSNSRSEMNVSTLELGDSALYLCASSWRGNSGNTIYFGEGSWLTVV.

Points on this clone: Other DNA sequences in this sample translate to the same CDR3. V gene TRBV11-1 combines with J gene TRBJ2-3, with 8 bases aligning to TRBD2. The length of the CDR3 is 15 residues. CDR1 and CDR2 from the germline V gene are SGHAT and FQDESV (reference sequence). V gave up 1 base and J gave up 2 bases; unmatched junction bases: 2. CDR3 amino acids: CASSLGSGNTDTQYF. CDR3 DNA: TGTGCCAGCAGCTTAGGTAGCGGGAACACAGATACGCAGTATTTT.

This rearrangement joins TRBV9 to TRBJ1-1; the match to TRBD1 covers 7 bases. The CDR3 runs 15 residues. With 4 bases clipped from V and 5 bases from J, the junction kept 11 bases outside the gene matches. From germline, CDR1 is SGDLS and CDR2 YYNGEE. The CDR3 is CASSLPTGPSTEAFF. For the CDR3, the DNA is TGTGCCAGCAGCTTGCCGACAGGGCCGTCAACTGAAGCTTTCTTT.

The rearrangement joins TRBV4-1 to TRBJ1-4; 12 bases align to TRBD1. The CDR3 contains 19 residues. The V gene's germline CDR1 is MGHRA and CDR2 YSYEKL. V lost 1 base and J lost 10; bases outside the gene matches: 16. The CDR3, as DNA: TGCGCCAGCAGCCAAGTCGGCCGGGACAGGGGGCCTCAGGCGGGAAAACTGTTTTTT. It is translated as CASSQVGRDRGPQAGKLFF.

The chain couples TRBV19 to TRBJ1-5; perhaps TRBD1 as D (6 bases). Between the trimmed V and J ends, which lost 6 bases and 1 base, there was a span of 13 bases. CDR1 and CDR2 from the germline V gene are LNHDA and SQIVND (reference sequence). This CDR3 region has 15 residues. Here the CDR3 DNA reads TGTGCCAGTAGCGAAACAGGGATCAGCAATCAGCCCCAGCATTTT. This codes for CASSETGISNQPQHF.

The rearrangement links TRBV30 to TRBJ2-5; 9 bases line up with TRBD1. Trimming cost V 1 base and J 4 bases; bases outside gene matches: 4. This CDR3 region has 14 residues. Germline V gives CDR1 GTSNPN, CDR2 SVGIG (reference sequence). The CDR3 DNA sequence: TGTGCCTGGAGTGCACAGGGGGCTCGAGAGACCCAGTACTTC. Amino acid sequence: CAWSAQGARETQYF.

The CDR3 here is CASMAYRGSGYGYTF. CDR3 DNA sequence: TGTGCCAGTATGGCCTATCGAGGTTCCGGCTATGGCTACACCTTC. The V gene is TRBV19, the J gene TRBJ1-2; D remains unclear. V was clipped by 7 bases and J by 4 bases, with 19 bases between them. The germline V gene has CDR1 LNHDA and CDR2 SQIVND (reference sequence). The length of the CDR3 is 15 residues.

The gene calls are TRBV6-1 and TRBJ2-7; D uncertain. The CDR3 extends over 13 amino acids. Germline assignment: CDR1 MNHNS and CDR2 SASEGT. With 1 base removed from V and 5 bases from J, the gap between germline ends came to 9 bases. For the CDR3, the DNA is TGTGCCAGCAGTGAAGGGGTGGCGGACGAGCAGTACTTC. Its protein product is CASSEGVADEQYF.

The chain couples TRBV2 to TRBJ2-7, with a weak D call TRBD1 (6 bases). Germline CDR1 and CDR2: SNHLY and FYNNEI. This CDR3 is built from 13 residues. V was pared by 5 bases and J by 6 bases, with 14 bases between. The CDR3 nucleotides are TGTGCCAGCAGTAAGGAACAGGGCGGCGAGCAGTACTTC. The encoded protein is CASSKEQGGEQYF.

The chain is built from TRBV5-3 and TRBJ1-2; TRBD1 aligns across 7 bases. TRBV5-3 is annotated as an ORF whose role is uncertain. V was pared by 4 bases and J by 3 bases, with 9 bases of the junction left unmatched. CDR3 length: 15 amino acids. The CDR3 loop reads CARSLKGALYYGYTF. The DNA of the CDR3 is TGTGCCAGAAGCCTCAAGGGGGCTCTTTACTATGGCTACACCTTC.

Note on this clone: Other nucleotide sequences from this sample produce the same CDR3. The genes are TRBV13 and TRBJ2-5; weak D call: TRBD2 (5 bases). CDR1 PRHDT and CDR2 FYEKMQ come from the germline V gene (reference sequence). Deletions cut 1 base from V and 4 bases from J, with 7 bases between. This CDR3 has 13 amino acids. The CDR3 sequence is CASSLEGRETQYF. CDR3 coding DNA: TGTGCCAGCAGCTTAGAAGGGAGAGAGACCCAGTACTTC.

The V call is TRBV5-6, the J call TRBJ1-2, with 7 bases matching TRBD1. Trimming removed 4 bases from V and 0 bases from J; junction bases left unmatched: 15. This CDR3 comprises 18 residues. Per germline, CDR1 SGHDT and CDR2 YYEEEE. CDR3 region: CASSRILGQDTTNYGYTF. For the CDR3, the DNA is TGTGCCAGCAGCCGAATTCTAGGACAGGACACTACTAACTATGGCTACACCTTC.

This clone was picked up a small number of times. The V gene is TRBV11-2, the J gene TRBJ2-2; 15 bases are shared with TRBD2. CDR1 is SGHAT and CDR2 is FQNNGV in the germline V gene. V dropped 4 bases and J dropped 7; count of bases not matched to a gene: 4. The CDR3 is 16 residues long. Here the CDR3 DNA reads TGTGCCAGCAGCTGGGGGACTAGCGGGGGGTACGGGGAGCTGTTTTTT. It translates to CASSWGTSGGYGELFF.

V is TRBV7-9 and J is TRBJ2-5; D gene uncertain. The CDR3 sequence is 13 residues long. Germline lookup yields CDR1 SEHNR and CDR2 FQNEAQ (reference sequence). V lost 3 bases and J lost 5, with 10 bases in between. The CDR3 sequence is CASSFDNSETQYF. For the CDR3, the DNA is TGTGCCAGCAGCTTCGACAACTCTGAGACCCAGTACTTC.

The DNA for the CDR3 is TGTGCCAGCAGCTTGTACACAGTGGACAATCAGCCCCAGCATTTT. It specifies CASSLYTVDNQPQHF. The chain uses TRBV5-5 and TRBJ1-5; D not resolved. The CDR3 has 15 residues. Germline V lookup: CDR1 SGHKS, CDR2 YYEKEE (reference sequence). Trimming took off 1 base at V and 3 bases at J, with 11 bases between the two ends.

The chain is built from TRBV5-6 and TRBJ1-2; possibly TRBD1 for D (5 bases). Germline V lookup: CDR1 SGHDT, CDR2 YYEEEE. The V end was cut by 0 bases, the J end by 3 bases, with 9 bases between. The CDR3 contains 14 residues. CDR3: CASSLVGVDYGYTF. In nucleotides, the CDR3 is TGTGCCAGCAGCTTGGTAGGGGTGGACTATGGCTACACCTTC.